This paragraph reports one T cell receptor beta chain. Its antigen is unidentified. One junction end disagrees with the germline gene, perhaps due to a read error. The data were taken from a study of T-cell memory formation after mild COVID-19. Germline-derived CDR1 and CDR2 are SQVTM and ANQGSEA. The CDR3 consists of 14 residues. TCRdb analysed the 5' RACE reads with MiXCR anew, one entry per CDR3 protein. The sample carries some 150,000 distinct CDR3 sequences, over 6% recorded once. The study, taken as a whole, reports: The CD4+ clones that contracted clustered mainly within CM and EM, and the CD8+ clones concentrated in EMRA. In pre-infection memory, a portion of responding clones appeared, which suggested that cross-reactive memory joined.

The TCR comes from an adult woman who had mild COVID-19 (a few samples of this study predate the infection). Cell type and time point are not known. This sequence joins TRBV29-1 and TRBJ1-1; D remains ambiguous. The specimen sequenced was PBMCs or a T cell subset sorted from them (not recorded which). The CDR3 DNA reads TGCAGCGTTGATTCAATAGGGTTTGGCACTGAATCTTTCTTT. It translates to CSVDSIGFGTESFF.